The rows below give T cell receptor beta chains drawn from one sample of a study of tumor-infiltrating lymphocytes in primary liver carcinoma. TCRdb independently ran MiXCR on the multiplex PCR reads; one entry per CDR3 protein. The table lists over 95,000 distinct CDR3 sequences, around two thirds of them singletons. Sequenced input: liver tumor tissue from sampling region 5. These TCRs come from an older woman with primary liver carcinoma and hepatitis B virus infection. CDR3s include the opening cysteine and the closing phenylalanine or tryptophan. Each record gives: clone size, CDR3 length, V gene, D gene, J gene, CDR3 protein, CDR3 DNA. The D gene is left open where the match is weak. A clone size is listed for some rows: how often the clone was seen (once, few, many), or a class if it is expanded.

clone size: .
CDR3 length: 16
V gene: TRBV11-2
D gene: .
J gene: TRBJ2-1
CDR3 protein: CVSSLGGGQLRNEQFF
CDR3 DNA: TGTGTCAGCAGCTTAGGGGGGGGTCAGCTGAGGAATGAGCAGTTTTTC

clone size: many
CDR3 length: 14
V gene: TRBV30
D gene: .
J gene: TRBJ2-1
CDR3 protein: CAWSTGTSVNEQFF
CDR3 DNA: TGTGCCTGGAGTACAGGGACTTCTGTGAATGAGCAGTTCTTC

clone size: .
CDR3 length: 15
V gene: TRBV20-1
D gene: TRBD2
J gene: TRBJ2-7
CDR3 protein: CSASDASGGGWEQYF
CDR3 DNA: TGCAGTGCTAGTGACGCTAGCGGGGGGGGGTGGGAGCAGTACTTC

clone size: .
CDR3 length: 13
V gene: TRBV11-3
D gene: TRBD1
J gene: TRBJ1-1
CDR3 protein: CASSRLDRVLAFF
CDR3 DNA: TGTGCTAGCAGCCGATTGGACAGGGTATTGGCTTTCTTT

clone size: .
CDR3 length: 15
V gene: TRBV28
D gene: .
J gene: TRBJ1-2
CDR3 protein: CVSSRAPGGIGGYTF
CDR3 DNA: TGTGTCAGCAGTCGCGCTCCCGGGGGGATCGGAGGCTACACCTTC

clone size: .
CDR3 length: 15
V gene: TRBV11-2
D gene: .
J gene: TRBJ1-1
CDR3 protein: CASSLASGASTEAFF
CDR3 DNA: TGTGCCAGCAGCTTGGCGTCAGGGGCGAGCACTGAAGCTTTCTTT

clone size: many
CDR3 length: 16
V gene: TRBV6-1
D gene: .
J gene: TRBJ2-5
CDR3 protein: CASSDPTRVYQETQYF
CDR3 DNA: TGTGCCAGCAGTGACCCGACTAGGGTTTACCAAGAGACCCAGTACTTC

clone size: .
CDR3 length: 16
V gene: TRBV5-6
D gene: TRBD2
J gene: TRBJ2-7
CDR3 protein: CDSSEGAGGIYCEQYF
CDR3 DNA: TGTGACAGCTCAGAGGGAGCGGGAGGAATCTACTGCGAGCAGTACTTC

clone size: .
CDR3 length: 14
V gene: TRBV10-1
D gene: .
J gene: TRBJ2-1
CDR3 protein: CASGEGVSYNEQFF
CDR3 DNA: TGCGCCAGCGGTGAGGGGGTCTCCTATAATGAGCAGTTCTTC

clone size: many
CDR3 length: 15
V gene: TRBV6-6
D gene: TRBD1
J gene: TRBJ1-5
CDR3 protein: CASSYPDRGDQPQHF
CDR3 DNA: TGTGCCAGCAGTTACCCAGACAGGGGGGACCAGCCCCAGCATTTT

clone size: many
CDR3 length: 16
V gene: TRBV6-5
D gene: .
J gene: TRBJ2-1
CDR3 protein: CASSLRAGPLNNEQFF
CDR3 DNA: TGTGCCAGCAGCCTCAGAGCGGGTCCCCTAAACAATGAGCAGTTCTTC

clone size: .
CDR3 length: 15
V gene: TRBV11-2
D gene: .
J gene: TRBJ2-3
CDR3 protein: CANRPTASSTDTHFF
CDR3 DNA: TGTGCCAACAGGCCGACGGCGTCTAGCACAGATACGCACTTTTTT

clone size: .
CDR3 length: 16
V gene: TRBV14
D gene: .
J gene: TRBJ2-7
CDR3 protein: CASSQDGVGPLLEQYF
CDR3 DNA: TGTGCCAGCAGCCAAGATGGGGTGGGTCCCCTTCTAGAGCAATACTTC

clone size: .
CDR3 length: 17
V gene: TRBV20-1
D gene: TRBD2
J gene: TRBJ2-3
CDR3 protein: CSASLVSGRESTDTQYF
CDR3 DNA: TGCAGTGCTAGCTTAGTTAGCGGGAGGGAAAGCACAGATACGCAGTATTTT

clone size: .
CDR3 length: 14
V gene: TRBV5-1
D gene: .
J gene: TRBJ2-7
CDR3 protein: CTSSLAGQNYEQYF
CDR3 DNA: TGCACAAGCAGCTTGGCGGGGCAGAACTACGAGCAGTACTTC

clone size: .
CDR3 length: 16
V gene: TRBV4-2
D gene: TRBD1
J gene: TRBJ2-3
CDR3 protein: CASNQGPGQITDTQYF
CDR3 DNA: TGTGCCAGCAACCAAGGACCGGGACAGATCACAGATACGCAATATTTT

clone size: .
CDR3 length: 14
V gene: TRBV6-5
D gene: TRBD2
J gene: TRBJ2-3
CDR3 protein: CASKTSGSRDTQYF
CDR3 DNA: TGTGCCAGCAAGACTAGCGGAAGTCGTGATACGCAGTATTTT

clone size: once
CDR3 length: 16
V gene: TRBV4-2
D gene: TRBD2
J gene: TRBJ2-1
CDR3 protein: CASTRYGLAGTQKQFF
CDR3 DNA: TGTGCCAGCACGAGATACGGACTAGCGGGAACTCAGAAGCAGTTCTTC

clone size: many
CDR3 length: 14
V gene: TRBV10-3
D gene: .
J gene: TRBJ1-5
CDR3 protein: CAISDWGRGQPQHF
CDR3 DNA: TGTGCCATCAGTGATTGGGGGCGAGGGCAGCCCCAGCATTTT

clone size: .
CDR3 length: 11
V gene: TRBV28
D gene: .
J gene: TRBJ1-2
CDR3 protein: CATHLNYGYTF
CDR3 DNA: TGTGCCACCCACCTTAACTATGGCTACACCTTC